The 9 T cell receptor beta chains below all came from one sample that was sequenced in a study of glioma-infiltrating T cells. Amplification of TCR alpha and beta CDR3 regions from RNA used iRepertoire nested multiplex PCR. A single record per CDR3 protein comes from TCRdb applying MiXCR to the multiplex PCR reads. The sample shows about 400,000 distinct CDR3 sequences, roughly 41% of them seen only once. The sequenced material came from glioma tissue, nonneoplastic brain tissue, or PBMCs (not recorded which). The receptors stem from a human donor with low-grade glioma or glioblastoma, undergoing nonglioma brain surgery, or in good health (not recorded which).

This clonotype was seen only a few times. The chain recombines TRBV20-1 with TRBJ2-3; 11 bases are shared with TRBD2. V was clipped by 5 bases and J by 5 bases; unmatched bases: 9. This CDR3 has 15 amino acids. CDR1 DFQATT and CDR2 SNEGSKA come from the germline V gene (reference sequence). The CDR3 here is CSASALAGDRDTQYF. In DNA, the CDR3 is TGCAGTGCTTCCGCACTAGCGGGAGACAGAGATACGCAGTATTTT.

As regards this clonotype: Being one base from a much bigger clone, this may be a read error. J is TRBJ2-1 and V is TRBV4-1; D is unresolved. Germline V gives CDR1 MGHRA, CDR2 YSYEKL. The CDR3 covers 15 residues. DNA for the CDR3: TGCGCCAGCAGCCAAGAGGGCAGGATTTACAATGAGCAGCTCTTC. As protein: CASSQEGRIYNEQLF.

This clonotype was detected a few times. CDR3 in amino acids: CASSQDAFRTDMNTEAFF. The CDR3 nucleotides are TGCGCCAGCAGCCAAGATGCCTTTAGGACAGACATGAACACTGAAGCTTTCTTT. V usage is TRBV4-3 and J usage is TRBJ1-1, with D maybe TRBD1 (6 bases). The germline CDR1 and CDR2 sequences are LGHNA and YSLEER. The V gene lost 0 bases and the J gene lost 0 bases, with 17 bases spanning the gap. The CDR3 spans 18 residues.

This clonotype was detected a few times. This chain uses TRBV20-1 with TRBJ1-1, with D possibly being TRBD1 (5 bases). V was shortened by 2 bases and J by 6 bases, with 19 bases between the two germline ends. There are 15 residues in the CDR3. The germline V gene has CDR1 DFQATT and CDR2 SNEGSKA (reference sequence). CDR3 sequence reads: CSARKSPWGVPEAFF. CDR3 in DNA: TGCAGTGCTAGAAAGTCCCCCTGGGGGGTTCCTGAAGCTTTCTTT.

The chain joins TRBV7-3 to TRBJ2-5, with 9 positions matching TRBD2. The V gene end was trimmed by 6 bases and the J gene end by 2 bases; junction bases not matched to a gene: 4. The V gene's germline CDR1 is SGHTA and CDR2 FQGTGA. There are 14 residues in the CDR3. The CDR3 DNA reads TGTGCCAGCAGTCAGACTAGCGGACAAGAGACCCAGTACTTC. Amino acid sequence: CASSQTSGQETQYF.

This clonotype was seen more than once but under ten times. J is TRBJ1-4 and V is TRBV4-1; D not resolved. Looked up from germline, CDR1 is MGHRA and CDR2 is YSYEKL. The CDR3 covers 15 residues. The V and J ends lost 2 bases and 0 bases respectively, with 7 bases between them. CDR3 residues: CASSQLAPTNEKLFF. The CDR3 DNA sequence: TGCGCCAGCAGCCAACTGGCCCCAACTAATGAAAAACTGTTTTTT.

This clonotype was counted a few times. CDR3 residues: CASSQESPSFWDEQYF. The CDR3 coding sequence is TGCGCCAGCAGCCAAGAGAGCCCCTCGTTTTGGGACGAGCAGTACTTC. This sequence joins TRBV4-1 and TRBJ2-7; D is ambiguous. Trimming took off 0 bases at V and 5 bases at J, with 17 bases between the two ends. The CDR3 contains 16 residues. Germline CDR1 is MGHRA and CDR2 is YSYEKL.

This clonotype was detected ten times or more. This CDR3 is CASSTPRTGASTEAFF. CDR3 in DNA: TGTGCCAGCAGTACCCCCAGGACAGGGGCTAGCACTGAAGCTTTCTTT. The gene calls are TRBV6-2 or TRBV6-3 and TRBJ1-1; 9 bases line up with TRBD1. The germline V gene has CDR1 MNHEY and CDR2 SVGEGT. The CDR3 contains 16 residues. Germline trimming cut 5 bases from V and 4 bases from J; bases unmatched to any gene: 11.

J is TRBJ2-1 and V is TRBV9; 10 bases agree with TRBD2. Germline trimming cut 3 bases from V and 8 bases from J; bases unmatched to any gene: 8. The CDR3 is 15 amino acids. Per germline, CDR1 SGDLS and CDR2 YYNGEE. As DNA, the CDR3 is TGTGCCAGCAGCGACGATAGCGGGAGGAGGGATGAGCAGTTCTTC. It translates to CASSDDSGRRDEQFF.